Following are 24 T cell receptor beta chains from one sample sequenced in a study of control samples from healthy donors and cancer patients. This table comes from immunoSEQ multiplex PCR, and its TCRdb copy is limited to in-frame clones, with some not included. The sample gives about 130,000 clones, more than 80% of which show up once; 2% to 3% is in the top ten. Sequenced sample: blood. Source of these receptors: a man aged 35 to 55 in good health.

The CDR3 loop reads CASSLDGSSGGYTF. The CDR3 DNA is TGCGCCAGCAGCTTGGACGGATCTTCAGGTGGCTACACCTTC. J is TRBJ1-2 and V is TRBV5-1, with D hard to call. V was cut by 0 bases and J by 7 bases, with 13 bases left in between. Germline V gene data show CDR1 as SGHRS and CDR2 as YFSETQ. The CDR3 sequence is 14 residues long.

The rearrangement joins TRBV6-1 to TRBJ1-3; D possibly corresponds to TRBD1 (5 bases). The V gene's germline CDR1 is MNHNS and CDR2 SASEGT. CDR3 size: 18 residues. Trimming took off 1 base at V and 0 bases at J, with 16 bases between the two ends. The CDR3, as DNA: TGTGCCAGCAGTGAAGAGGGGCCTCTCTGGGCCTCTGGAAACACCATATATTTT. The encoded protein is CASSEEGPLWASGNTIYF.

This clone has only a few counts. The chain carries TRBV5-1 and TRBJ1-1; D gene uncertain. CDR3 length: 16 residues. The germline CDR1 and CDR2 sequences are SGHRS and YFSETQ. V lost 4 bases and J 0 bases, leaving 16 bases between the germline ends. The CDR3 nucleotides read TGCGCCAGCAGCCCTCTCTATAGGTCGATGAACACTGAAGCTTTCTTT. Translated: CASSPLYRSMNTEAFF.

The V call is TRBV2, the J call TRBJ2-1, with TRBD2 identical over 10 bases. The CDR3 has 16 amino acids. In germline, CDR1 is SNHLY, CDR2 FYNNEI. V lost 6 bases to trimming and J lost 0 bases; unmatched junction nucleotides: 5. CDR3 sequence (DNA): TGTGCCAGCAGAAGCGGGGGGGTTAGCTCCTACAATGAGCAGTTCTTC. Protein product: CASRSGGVSSYNEQFF.

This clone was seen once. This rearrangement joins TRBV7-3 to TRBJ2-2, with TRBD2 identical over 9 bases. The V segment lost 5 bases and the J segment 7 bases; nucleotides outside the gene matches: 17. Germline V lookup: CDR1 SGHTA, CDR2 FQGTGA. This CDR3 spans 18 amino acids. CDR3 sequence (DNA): TGTGCCAGCAGCAAGGATCCCCGCGGGGGGGCCCGTGGCGGGGAGCTGTTTTTT. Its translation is CASSKDPRGGARGGELFF.

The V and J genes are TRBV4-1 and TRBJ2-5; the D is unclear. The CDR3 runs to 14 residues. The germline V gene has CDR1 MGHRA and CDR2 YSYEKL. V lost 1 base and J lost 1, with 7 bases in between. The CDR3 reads CASSQVRSQETQYF. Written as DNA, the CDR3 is TGCGCCAGCAGCCAAGTAAGAAGCCAAGAGACCCAGTACTTC.

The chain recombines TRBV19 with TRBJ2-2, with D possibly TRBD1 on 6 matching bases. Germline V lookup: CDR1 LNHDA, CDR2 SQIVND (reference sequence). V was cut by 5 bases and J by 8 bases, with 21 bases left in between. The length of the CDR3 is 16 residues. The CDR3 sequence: CASSATAGARRGELFF. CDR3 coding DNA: TGTGCCAGTAGTGCGACCGCAGGGGCCCGAAGAGGGGAGCTGTTTTTT.

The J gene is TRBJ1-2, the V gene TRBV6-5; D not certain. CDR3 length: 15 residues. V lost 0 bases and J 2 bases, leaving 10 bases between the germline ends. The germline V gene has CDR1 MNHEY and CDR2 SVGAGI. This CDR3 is CASSYSINGNYGYTF. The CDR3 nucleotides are TGTGCCAGCAGTTACTCGATCAACGGAAACTATGGCTACACCTTC.

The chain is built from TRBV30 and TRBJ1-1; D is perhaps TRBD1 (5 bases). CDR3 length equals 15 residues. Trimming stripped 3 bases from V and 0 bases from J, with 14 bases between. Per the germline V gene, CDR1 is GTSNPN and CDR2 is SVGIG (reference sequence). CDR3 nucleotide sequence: TGTGCCTGGAGAACCGGGACGATGATGAACACTGAAGCTTTCTTT. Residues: CAWRTGTMMNTEAFF.

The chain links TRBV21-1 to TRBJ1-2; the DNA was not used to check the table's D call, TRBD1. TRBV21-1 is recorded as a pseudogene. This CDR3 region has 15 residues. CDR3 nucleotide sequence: TGTGCCAGCAGCAGCTGGGACAGTCCTAACTATGGCTACACCTTC. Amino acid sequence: CASSSWDSPNYGYTF.

CDR3 amino acids: CASSRTTGGYEQYF. CDR3 sequence (DNA): TGCGCCAGCAGCCGTACGACAGGGGGGTACGAGCAGTACTTC. This chain connects TRBV5-1 to TRBJ2-7; 9 bases fit TRBD1. The germline V gene has CDR1 SGHRS and CDR2 YFSETQ. The CDR3 is 14 residues long. After removal of 4 bases from V and 4 bases from J, the junction contained 6 bases not matched to a gene.

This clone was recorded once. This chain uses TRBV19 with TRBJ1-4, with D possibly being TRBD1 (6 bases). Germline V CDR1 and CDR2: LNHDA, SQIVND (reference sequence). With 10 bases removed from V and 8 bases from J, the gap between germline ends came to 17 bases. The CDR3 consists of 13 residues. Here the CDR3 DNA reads TGTGCCACCGGAACAGGGAATGGCGAAAAACTGTTTTTT. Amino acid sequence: CATGTGNGEKLFF.

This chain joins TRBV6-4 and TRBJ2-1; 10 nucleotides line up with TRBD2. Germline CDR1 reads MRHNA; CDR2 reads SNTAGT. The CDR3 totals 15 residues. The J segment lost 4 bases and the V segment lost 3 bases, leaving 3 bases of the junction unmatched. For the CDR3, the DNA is TGTGCCAGCAGTGAGGAGACTAGCGGGTACAATGAGCAGTTCTTC. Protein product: CASSEETSGYNEQFF.

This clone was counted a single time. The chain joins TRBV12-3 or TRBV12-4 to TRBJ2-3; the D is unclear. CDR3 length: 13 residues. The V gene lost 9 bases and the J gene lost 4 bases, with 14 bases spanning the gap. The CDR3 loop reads CASISGYSDTQYF. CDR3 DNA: TGTGCCAGTATATCGGGTTATTCAGATACGCAGTATTTT.

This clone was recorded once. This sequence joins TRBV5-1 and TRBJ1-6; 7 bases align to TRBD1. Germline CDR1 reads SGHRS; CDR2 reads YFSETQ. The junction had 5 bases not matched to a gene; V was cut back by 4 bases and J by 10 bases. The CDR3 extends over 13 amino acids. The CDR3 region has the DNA TGCGCCAGCAGCGTGACAGGGAACTCACCCCTCCACTTT. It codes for CASSVTGNSPLHF.

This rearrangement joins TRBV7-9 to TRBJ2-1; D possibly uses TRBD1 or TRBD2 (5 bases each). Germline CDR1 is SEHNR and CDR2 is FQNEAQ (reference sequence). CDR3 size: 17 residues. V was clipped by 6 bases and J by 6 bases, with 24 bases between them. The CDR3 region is CASRFPGWGRSRNEQFF. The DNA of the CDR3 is TGTGCCAGCAGGTTCCCCGGGTGGGGACGTTCTCGCAATGAGCAGTTCTTC.

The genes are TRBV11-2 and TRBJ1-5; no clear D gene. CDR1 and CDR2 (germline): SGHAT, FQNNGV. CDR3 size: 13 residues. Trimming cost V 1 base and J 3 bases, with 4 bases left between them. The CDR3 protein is CASSLVVNQPQHF. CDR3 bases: TGTGCCAGCAGCTTAGTGGTCAATCAGCCCCAGCATTTT.

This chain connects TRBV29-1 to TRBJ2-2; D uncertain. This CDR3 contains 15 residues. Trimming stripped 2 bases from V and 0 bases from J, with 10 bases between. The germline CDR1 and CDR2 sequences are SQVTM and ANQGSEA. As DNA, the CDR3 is TGCAGCGTTGAACCCAGAGATACGAACACCGGGGAGCTGTTTTTT. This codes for CSVEPRDTNTGELFF.

CDR3 nucleotide sequence: TGTGCCAGCTCACCAGGGGGGCTCGAAACCTACGAGCAGTACTTC. Its translation: CASSPGGLETYEQYF. J is TRBJ2-7 and V is TRBV18; D is perhaps TRBD1 or TRBD2 (6 bases each). The CDR3 runs to 15 residues. Germline CDR1 is KGHSH and CDR2 is LQKENI. Trimming cost V 2 bases and J 2 bases, with 13 bases left between them.

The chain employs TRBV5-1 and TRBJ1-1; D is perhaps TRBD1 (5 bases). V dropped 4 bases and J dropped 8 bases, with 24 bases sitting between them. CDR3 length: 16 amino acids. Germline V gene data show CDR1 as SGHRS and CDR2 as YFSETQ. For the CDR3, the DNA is TGCGCCAGCAGCGAACTGAAGTCCAGGGCGGTTCAGGAAGCTTTCTTT. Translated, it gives CASSELKSRAVQEAFF.

The CDR3 loop reads CASSSGPDQPQHF. CDR3 DNA sequence: TGCGCCAGCAGCTCAGGACCGGATCAGCCCCAGCATTTT. This chain uses TRBV5-1 with TRBJ1-5; D gene unclear. Germline-derived CDR1 and CDR2 are SGHRS and YFSETQ. The V gene lost 3 bases and the J gene lost 5 bases, with 9 bases spanning the gap. The CDR3 is 13 amino acids.

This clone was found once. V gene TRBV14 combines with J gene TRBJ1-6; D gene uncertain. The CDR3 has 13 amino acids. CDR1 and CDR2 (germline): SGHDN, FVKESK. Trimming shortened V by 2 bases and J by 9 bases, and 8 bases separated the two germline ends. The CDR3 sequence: CASSQMRASPLHF. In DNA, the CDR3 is TGTGCCAGCAGCCAAATGAGAGCTTCACCCCTCCACTTT.

The CDR3 DNA is TGTGCCAGCAGTTTCCACCAAGAGACCCAGTACTTC. It yields the protein CASSFHQETQYF. V gene TRBV12-3 or TRBV12-4 combines with J gene TRBJ2-5, with D unresolved. V dropped 3 bases and J dropped 0 bases, with 2 bases sitting between them. The CDR3 totals 12 residues.

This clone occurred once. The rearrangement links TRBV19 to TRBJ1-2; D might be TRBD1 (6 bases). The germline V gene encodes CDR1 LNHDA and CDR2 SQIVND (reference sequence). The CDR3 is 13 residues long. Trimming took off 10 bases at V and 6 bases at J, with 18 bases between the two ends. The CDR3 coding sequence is TGTGCCACCAGTTCCCCAGGGGTTGATGGCTACACCTTC. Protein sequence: CATSSPGVDGYTF.